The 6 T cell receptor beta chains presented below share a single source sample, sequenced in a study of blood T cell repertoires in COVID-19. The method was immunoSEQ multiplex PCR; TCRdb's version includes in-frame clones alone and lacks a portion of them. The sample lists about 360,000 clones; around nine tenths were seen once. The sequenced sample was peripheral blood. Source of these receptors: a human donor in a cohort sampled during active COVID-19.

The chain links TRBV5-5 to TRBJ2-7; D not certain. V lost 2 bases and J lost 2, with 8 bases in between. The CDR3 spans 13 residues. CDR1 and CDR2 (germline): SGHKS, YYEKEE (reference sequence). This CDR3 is CASSLLSTYEQYF. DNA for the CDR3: TGTGCCAGCAGCTTACTTAGCACCTACGAGCAGTACTTC.

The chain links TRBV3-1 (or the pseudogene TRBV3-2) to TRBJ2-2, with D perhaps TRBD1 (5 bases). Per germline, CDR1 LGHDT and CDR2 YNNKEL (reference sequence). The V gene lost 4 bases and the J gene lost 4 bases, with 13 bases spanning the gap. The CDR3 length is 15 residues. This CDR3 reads CASSRPPGFTGELFF. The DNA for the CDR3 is TGTGCCAGCAGCCGCCCGCCAGGGTTCACCGGGGAGCTGTTTTTT.

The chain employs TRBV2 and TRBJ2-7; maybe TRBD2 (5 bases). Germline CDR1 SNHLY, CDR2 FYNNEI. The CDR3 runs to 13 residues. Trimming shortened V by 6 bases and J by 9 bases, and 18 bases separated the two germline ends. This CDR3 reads CASRSPPGKGQYF. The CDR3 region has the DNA TGTGCCAGCAGAAGCCCCCCCGGGAAAGGGCAGTACTTC.

CDR3 residues: CASSERGVLTNYGYTF. In nucleotides, the CDR3 is TGTGCCAGCAGTGAACGGGGAGTGCTCACCAACTATGGCTACACCTTC. V is TRBV6-1 and J is TRBJ1-2; no definite D call. Germline V lookup: CDR1 MNHNS, CDR2 SASEGT. V gave up 2 bases and J gave up 2 bases, with 15 bases separating them. The CDR3 sequence is 16 residues long.

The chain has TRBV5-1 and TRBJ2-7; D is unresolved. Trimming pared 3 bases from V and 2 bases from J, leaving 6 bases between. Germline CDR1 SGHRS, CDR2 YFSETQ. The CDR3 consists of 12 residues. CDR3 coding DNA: TGCGCCAGCAGCTCTGCTACCTACGAGCAGTACTTC. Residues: CASSSATYEQYF. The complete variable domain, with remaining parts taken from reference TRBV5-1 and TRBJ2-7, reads KAGVTQTPRYLIKTRGQQVTLSCSPISGHRSVSWYQQTPGQGLQFLFEYFSETQRNKGNFPGRFSGRQFSNSRSEMNVSTLELGDSALYLCASSSATYEQYFGPGTRLTVT.

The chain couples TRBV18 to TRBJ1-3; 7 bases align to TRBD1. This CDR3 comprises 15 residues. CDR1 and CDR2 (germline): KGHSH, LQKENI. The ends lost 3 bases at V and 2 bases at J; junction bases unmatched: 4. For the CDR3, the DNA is TGTGCCAGCTCACCGAAGACAGGGACTGGAAACACCATATATTTT. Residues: CASSPKTGTGNTIYF.